This entry is about one T cell receptor (beta chain). Its target antigen remains unknown. An end of the junction does not agree with germline; a read error may underlie this. The entry originates in a study of CD4 and CD8 cells across lung adenocarcinoma regions (dated by TCRdb to the late 2010s). Regarding the research as a whole: The study examined intratumor heterogeneity of the T cell receptor repertoire by comparing tumor centers with tumor margins.

Donors were patients with localized lung adenocarcinoma, a subtype of non-small cell lung cancer. The centers of localized lung adenocarcinomas were where the samples came from. CD8+ T cells from tumor tissue were profiled separately from CD4+ T cells for TCR repertoire analysis. The protocol used for the library was PCR. The sequencer listed for this sample is HiSeq X Ten. The public reads were reanalyzed by TCRdb: fastp trimming at Q25, MiXCR alignment, in-frame beta chains only. For every CDR3 protein sequence, its rows merge into one entry that carries the most common genes and DNA. In all, the sample holds 20,000 to 25,000 distinct CDR3 sequences, and around half of those were seen once. In total, the top ten clones hold under 35% of the sample. Looking up the germline V gene yields CDR1 MNHNS and CDR2 SASEGT. From the cysteine through the phenylalanine, the CDR3 covers 15 amino acids. This entry keeps only the CDR3 DNA: 45 bases, framed from base 1.

The chain links TRBV6-1 with TRBJ2-3; the D gene is perhaps TRBD1 or TRBD2, each of them matching over 5 bases. The sequence was obtained from a female donor with lung adenocarcinoma. The CD4 and CD8 labels of this study may be unreliable. The sequenced material came from CD8+ T cells from the center of a lung tumor. This specimen's cell subset or site label, per the study, means: tumor center region. The CDR3 amino acid sequence is: CARRLGPSGSDTQYF. The nucleotide sequence reads TGTGCCCGCAGGTTGGGGCCGAGCGGATCAGATACGCAGTATTTT.